These T cell receptor beta chains were read from a single sample in a study of blood T cells in healthy people across ages. TCRdb reprocessed the 5' RACE reads with MiXCR, giving one entry per CDR3 protein. This table has approximately 780,000 distinct CDR3 sequences, 25% to 30% appearing once. The sample was also linked to a second study, of T cells of mothers and their children.

The sample consisted of blood. Receptor source: a boy aged 5-17 years in good health. Both conserved end residues are part of each CDR3. D genes are given only for firm matches. Expanded clones get a size class; other rows say once, few or many, or leave the size out.

>few|TRBV27|TRBJ2-3|-
CASSRGNLALDTQYF
TGTGCCAGCAGCAGGGGAAACCTAGCCTTAGATACGCAGTATTTT
>few|TRBV20-1|TRBJ2-5|-
CSASEPGQQETQYF
TGCAGTGCTAGTGAACCGGGACAACAAGAGACCCAGTACTTC
>many|TRBV29-1|TRBJ1-2|TRBD1
CSVGTGDNYGYTF
TGCAGCGTTGGGACAGGGGATAACTATGGCTACACCTTC
>-|TRBV30|TRBJ2-5|TRBD1
CAWTFGGQRFQYF
TGTGCCTGGACCTTTGGGGGACAGAGGTTCCAGTACTTC
>few|TRBV7-9|TRBJ2-1|-
CASSLASTVGGMSNNEQFF
TGTGCCAGCAGCTTAGCGTCGACAGTTGGGGGGATGTCCAACAATGAGCAGTTCTTC
>once|TRBV7-2|TRBJ2-5|TRBD2
CASSFSFSTSGRNKETQYF
TGTGCCAGCAGCTTTTCCTTTAGCACTAGCGGGAGGAACAAAGAGACCCAGTACTTC
>-|TRBV2|TRBJ2-7|TRBD2
CASSRGLAGGLYEQCF
TGTGCCAGCAGTCGCGGACTAGCGGGGGGCCTCTACGAGCAGTGCTTC
>few|TRBV5-1|TRBJ2-1|-
CASSHLFGPYNEQFF
TGCGCCAGCAGCCATTTATTTGGCCCCTACAATGAGCAGTTCTTC
>-|TRBV20-1|TRBJ2-4|TRBD1
CSASPLGQGIGNIQYF
TGCAGTGCTAGTCCCCTGGGACAGGGAATTGGGAACATTCAGTACTTC
>many|TRBV5-1|TRBJ2-7|-
CASSITDYEQYF
TGCGCCAGCAGTATCACCGACTACGAGCAGTACTTC
>-|TRBV7-3|TRBJ2-1|TRBD1
CASSSGTGAVNEQFF
TGTGCCAGCAGCAGCGGGACAGGGGCGGTCAATGAGCAGTTCTTC
>-|TRBV7-8|TRBJ2-5|TRBD1
CASSPGQGYHETQYF
TGTGCCAGCAGCCCGGGACAGGGATACCATGAGACCCAGTACTTC
>-|TRBV12-3/TRBV12-4|TRBJ2-6|-
CASSFLWQGGAGANVLTF
TGTGCCAGCAGTTTCTTATGGCAGGGGGGTGCTGGGGCCAACGTCCTGACTTTC
>-|TRBV20-1|TRBJ2-7|-
CSARDSLFWEQYF
TGCAGTGCTAGAGATTCCCTTTTTTGGGAGCAGTACTTC
>-|TRBV12-3/TRBV12-4|TRBJ1-2|TRBD1
CASSTGQGHRYGYGYTF
TGTGCCAGCAGCACCGGACAGGGACATCGGTACGGCTATGGCTACACCTTC
>-|TRBV20-1|TRBJ2-1|TRBD1
CSASGTGFYNEQFF
TGCAGTGCTTCCGGGACAGGGTTCTACAATGAGCAGTTCTTC
>few|TRBV2|TRBJ2-1|-
CASWGDAMNEQFF
TGTGCCAGCTGGGGGGACGCCATGAATGAGCAGTTCTTC
>few|TRBV18|TRBJ2-1|TRBD2
CASSPPGLAFAEQFF
TGTGCCAGCTCACCGCCGGGACTAGCGTTCGCCGAGCAGTTCTTC
>-|TRBV6-1|TRBJ1-4|-
CASSDTRGSTNEKLFF
TGTGCCAGCAGTGACACCAGGGGTTCAACTAATGAAAAACTGTTTTTT
>few|TRBV15|TRBJ1-6|-
CAITGQPNSPLHF
TGTGCCATCACCGGACAGCCCAATTCACCCCTCCACTTT
>few|TRBV5-1|TRBJ2-7|TRBD1
CASRKTGSSYEQYF
TGCGCCAGCAGAAAGACAGGGTCCTCCTACGAGCAATACTTC
>few|TRBV10-3|TRBJ1-2|-
CAINRAGLGYTF
TGTGCCATCAACCGGGCAGGGTTAGGCTACACCTTC
>-|TRBV20-1|TRBJ2-7|-
CSALLYEQYF
TGCAGTGCCCTTCTCTACGAGCAGTACTTC
>few|TRBV4-1|TRBJ2-1|TRBD2
CASRLLAGVLNEQFF
TGCGCCAGCAGACTACTAGCGGGGGTCCTCAATGAGCAGTTCTTC
>-|TRBV29-1|TRBJ2-1|TRBD2
CSASPTAGGLPNEQFF
TGCAGCGCCTCCCCCACCGCGGGGGGACTCCCCAATGAGCAGTTCTTC
>-|TRBV7-3|TRBJ1-1|-
CASSPTIPGEGTEAFF
TGTGCCAGCAGCCCAACTATTCCCGGGGAGGGGACTGAAGCTTTCTTT
>-|TRBV27|TRBJ2-1|TRBD2
CASSSVAGSGEQFF
TGTGCCAGCAGTTCGGTAGCGGGGTCGGGGGAGCAGTTCTTC
>-|TRBV6-6|TRBJ2-5|-
CASSLLRNQETQYF
TGTGCCAGCAGTTTACTTCGAAACCAAGAGACCCAGTACTTC
>-|TRBV18|TRBJ1-6|TRBD1
CASSPRDRLGSPLHF
TGTGCCAGCTCACCTCGGGACAGACTAGGGTCACCCCTCCACTTT
>few|TRBV20-1|TRBJ2-7|TRBD2
CSARRGGGGYEQYF
TGCAGTGCTAGGAGGGGCGGGGGAGGATACGAGCAGTACTTC
>-|TRBV29-1|TRBJ2-2|-
CSVKQDTNTGELFF
TGCAGCGTTAAGCAGGACACGAACACCGGGGAGCTGTTTTTT
>-|TRBV29-1|TRBJ1-4|-
CSVGQENEKLFF
TGCAGCGTTGGACAAGAGAATGAAAAACTGTTTTTT
>-|TRBV6-1|TRBJ1-2|-
CASREAGNFYGYTF
TGTGCCAGCAGGGAGGCAGGAAACTTCTATGGCTACACCTTC
>-|TRBV3-1|TRBJ2-7|TRBD1
CASSREGQGAYEQYF
TGTGCCAGCAGCCGCGAAGGGCAGGGGGCATACGAGCAGTACTTC
>-|TRBV3-1|TRBJ2-2|TRBD2
CASSLGGDDGELFF
TGTGCCAGCAGCCTGGGGGGGGATGACGGGGAGCTGTTTTTT
>-|TRBV20-1|TRBJ2-7|-
CSATAGKGEQYF
TGCAGTGCTACAGCAGGGAAGGGCGAGCAGTACTTC
>few|TRBV12-3/TRBV12-4|TRBJ1-4|TRBD1
CASTSRDRDRDEKLFF
TGTGCCAGCACGTCCCGGGACAGGGATCGGGATGAAAAACTGTTTTTT
>-|TRBV20-1|TRBJ1-1|-
CSAPKRITEAFF
TGCAGTGCTCCTAAACGGATTACTGAAGCTTTCTTT
>-|TRBV29-1|TRBJ2-5|-
CSVLSQYQETQYF
TGCAGCGTTTTGAGCCAGTACCAAGAGACCCAGTACTTC
>-|TRBV7-3|TRBJ2-1|-
CASSLNREPQFF
TGTGCCAGCAGCTTAAATAGGGAACCGCAGTTCTTC
>few|TRBV4-2|TRBJ1-2|-
CASSQDGTSGGYTF
TGTGCCAGCAGCCAAGACGGGACATCTGGAGGCTACACCTTC
>few|TRBV7-9|TRBJ2-2|TRBD1
CASSSGQGVGTGELFF
TGTGCCAGCAGCTCCGGACAGGGCGTTGGCACCGGGGAGCTGTTTTTT
>few|TRBV6-5|TRBJ2-7|-
CASSRDTDYEQYF
TGTGCCAGCAGTCGGGACACAGACTACGAGCAGTACTTC
>-|TRBV5-1|TRBJ1-2|TRBD1
CASSSGGDYGYTF
TGCGCCAGCAGCTCAGGGGGGGACTATGGCTACACCTTC
>-|TRBV7-2|TRBJ2-3|TRBD2
CASSSPGGDTDTQYF
TGTGCCAGCAGCTCACCGGGGGGGGACACAGATACGCAGTATTTT
>many|TRBV12-3/TRBV12-4|TRBJ2-4|-
CASSVDVNIQYF
TGTGCCAGCAGTGTGGACGTGAACATTCAGTACTTC
>-|TRBV7-9|TRBJ2-5|TRBD2
CASSPPSGGRQETQYF
TGTGCCAGCAGCCCGCCTAGCGGGGGGCGCCAAGAGACCCAGTACTTC
>-|TRBV12-3/TRBV12-4|TRBJ2-3|TRBD2
CASSLELAPADTQYF
TGTGCCAGCAGTTTAGAACTAGCGCCCGCAGATACGCAGTATTTT
>many|TRBV28|TRBJ2-5|-
CASSSGSMGETQYF
TGTGCCAGCAGTTCCGGGTCCATGGGGGAGACCCAGTACTTC
>few|TRBV5-1|TRBJ2-3|TRBD2
CASSLQIAGSTDTQYF
TGCGCCAGCAGCCTTCAGATAGCGGGGTCCACAGATACGCAGTATTTT
>-|TRBV24-1|TRBJ2-2|-
CATSSAPNTGELFF
TGTGCCACCAGTTCTGCTCCGAACACCGGGGAGCTGTTTTTT
>-|TRBV6-5|TRBJ1-2|-
CAIPSPVWANYGYTF
TGTGCCATCCCTAGCCCCGTCTGGGCTAACTATGGCTACACCTTC
>many|TRBV6-5|TRBJ2-7|-
CASRPHATYEQYF
TGTGCCAGCAGGCCACATGCGACCTACGAGCAGTACTTC
>few|TRBV7-9|TRBJ1-1|TRBD1
CASSLTPTGTTEAFF
TGTGCCAGCAGCTTAACCCCGACAGGGACCACTGAAGCTTTCTTT